This entry lists 10 T cell receptor beta chains sequenced from one sample in a study of CD8+CD57+ T cells in acquired aplastic anemia. CDR3 and TCR beta VDJ profiling relied on genomic DNA as the template. TCRdb called the reads again in MiXCR, with one record for every CDR3 protein. The sample shows roughly 250,000 distinct CDR3 sequences, roughly 82% of them seen only once. Patients selected for sequencing had displayed CD8+CD57+ cell expansion by flow cytometry. The source material was sorted CD4+, CD8+, or CD8+CD57+ T cells (not recorded which) from PBMCs. The origin of the receptors is a human donor with aplastic anemia.

V is TRBV7-9 and J is TRBJ2-6; D may match TRBD1 or TRBD2 (5 bases each). V was cut by 2 bases and J by 16 bases, with 24 bases left in between. Per the germline V gene, CDR1 is SEHNR and CDR2 is FQNEAQ (reference sequence). This CDR3 has 16 amino acids. CDR3 residues: CASSLPSSYGANELTF. CDR3 coding DNA: TGTGCCAGCAGCTTACCGAGTAGCTACGGGGCCAACGAGCTGACTTTC.

Note on this clonotype: This CDR3 is missing its conserved last phenylalanine or tryptophan, likely due to a read error. Because the CDR3's place on the DNA is in doubt, the DNA is left out and the CDR3 is given as listed by TCRdb. This rearrangement joins TRBV7-6 to TRBJ2-3. The CDR3 extends over 12 residues, inclusive of both ends. Per germline, CDR1 SGHVS and CDR2 FNYEAQ. This chain's CDR3 is CASSLAPTDQQY.

The chain employs TRBV7-9 and TRBJ2-1, with TRBD2 identical over 7 bases. Looked up from germline, CDR1 is SEHNR and CDR2 is FQNEAQ (reference sequence). CDR3 length: 15 amino acids. Unmatched junction bases numbered 16, after V lost 3 bases and J lost 14 bases. CDR3 nucleotides: TGTGCCAGCAGCTTTCAAAGCAGCGGCGGGAGCGATGAGTTCTTC. It encodes CASSFQSSGGSDEFF. The full variable domain, completed using reference TRBV7-9 and TRBJ2-1, is DTGVSQNPRHKITKRGQNVTFRCDPISEHNRLYWYRQTLGQGPEFLTYFQNEAQLEKSRLLSDRFSAERPKGSFSTLEIQRTEQGDSAMYLCASSFQSSGGSDEFFGPGTRLTVL.

Concerning this clonotype itself: One end of the junction varies from germline; a read error may be responsible. J is TRBJ1-2 and V is TRBV5-4, with D possibly TRBD1 on 5 matching bases. The length of the CDR3 is 14 residues. Looked up from germline, CDR1 is SGHNT and CDR2 is YYREEE (reference sequence). The CDR3 sequence is CASSFEVGRYGYTF. DNA for the CDR3: TGCGCCAGCAGCTTCGAGGTGGGGCGGTATGGCTACACCTTC.

Regarding this clonotype: The junction does not match germline at one end; this may be a read error. The chain combines TRBV15 with TRBJ2-1; D remains ambiguous. The germline CDR1 and CDR2 sequences are LNHNV and YYDKDF (reference sequence). The CDR3 is 14 amino acids. CDR3 residues: CATSLGWRNNKQFF. In DNA form, the CDR3 reads TGTGCCACCAGCTTGGGCTGGCGTAACAATAAGCAGTTCTTC. The whole variable domain, remainder taken from reference TRBV15 and TRBJ2-1, is DAMVIQNPRYQVTQFGKPVTLSCSQTLNHNVMYWYQQKSSQAPKLLFHYYDKDFNNEADTPDNFQSRRPNTSFCFLDIRSPGLGDTAMYLCATSLGWRNNKQFFGPGTRLTVL.

CDR3 loop: CASSTPQGRNTGELFF. For the CDR3, the DNA is TGTGCCAGCAGTACACCACAGGGGCGAAACACCGGGGAGCTGTTTTTT. The chain uses TRBV12-3 or TRBV12-4 and TRBJ2-2, with 7 bases matching TRBD1. The length of the CDR3 is 16 residues. Trimming took 5 bases from V and 2 from J; bases not matched to a gene: 8.

This chain joins TRBV25-1 and TRBJ2-7; D is perhaps TRBD1 (5 bases). There are 14 residues in the CDR3. Per the germline V gene, CDR1 is MGHDK and CDR2 is SYGVNS. Trimming took 8 bases from V and 2 from J, leaving 16 bases between them. The CDR3 nucleotides read TGTGCCAGCCCTGGGGCCCTGACGACCTACGAGCAGTACTTC. Translation: CASPGALTTYEQYF.

In this sample, this clonotype turned up once. At one boundary the junction diverges from the germline segment, which might be a read error. Written as DNA, the CDR3 is TGTGCCAGCAGCGTAGGGGGACATACCACAGATACGCATTTT. Translating gives CASSVGGHTTDTHF. This chain links TRBV9 with TRBJ2-3; possible D gene TRBD1, 6 bases. The CDR3 has 14 residues. The germline V gene encodes CDR1 SGDLS and CDR2 YYNGEE.

With respect to this clonotype: The conserved phenylalanine or tryptophan normally closing the CDR3 is absent here, so this likely arose from a read error. The DNA is left out, because the CDR3 cannot be placed on it with certainty; the CDR3 is given as TCRdb lists it. The rearrangement uses TRBV7-9 and TRBJ2-1; TRBD1, the table's D call, lacks a check against the DNA. With termini counted, the CDR3 has 13 amino acids. Germline V gene sequence: CDR1 SEHNR, CDR2 FQNEAQ (reference sequence). CDR3 amino acids: CASSTTAGTQYFG.

As concerns this clonotype: Relative to the germline gene, one junction end is altered; a read error may explain this. This chain connects TRBV15 to TRBJ2-2; D is unclear. Per germline, CDR1 LNHNV and CDR2 YYDKDF (reference sequence). CDR3 length: 12 amino acids. The CDR3 sequence is CATSIAAAELLF. As DNA, the CDR3 is TGTGCCACCAGCATAGCAGCCGCGGAGCTGTTGTTT.